Presented here are 22 T cell receptor beta chains from one specimen sequenced in a study of cytomegalovirus exposure and HLA in healthy donors. PCR involved 60 Vbeta and 13 Jbeta primers. TCRdb's copy holds only in-frame clones and misses some; the assay was immunoSEQ multiplex PCR. The sample shows roughly 100,000 clones, approximately 79% of them seen only once. What was sequenced was PBMCs. These receptors were taken from a woman aged 40 to 50 in good health and CMV-seronegative.

This rearrangement joins TRBV13 to TRBJ2-1, with unresolved D. Germline CDR1 reads PRHDT; CDR2 reads FYEKMQ (reference sequence). The V end lost 5 bases, the J end lost 8 bases, and 10 bases lay between the germline ends. The CDR3 contains 12 residues. The chain's CDR3 is CASSVYLDEQFF. CDR3 DNA sequence: TGTGCCAGCAGCGTATACTTAGATGAGCAGTTCTTC. The variable domain in full, completed from reference TRBV13 and TRBJ2-1, reads AAGVIQSPRHLIKEKRETATLKCYPIPRHDTVYWYQQGPGQDPQFLISFYEKMQSDKGSIPDRFSAQQFSDYHSELNMSSLELGDSALYFCASSVYLDEQFFGPGTRLTVL.

This chain uses TRBV28 with TRBJ1-3; 8 bases fit TRBD1. The junction had 7 bases not matched to a gene; V was cut back by 6 bases and J by 3 bases. This CDR3 is built from 15 residues. The germline CDR1 and CDR2 sequences are MDHEN and SYDVKM. In nucleotides, the CDR3 is TGTGCCAGCAGACCGGGACAGGCTTATGGAAACACCATATATTTT. Its protein product is CASRPGQAYGNTIYF.

The V and J genes are TRBV7-2 and TRBJ2-3; 9 positions agree with TRBD2. Germline CDR1 reads SGHTA; CDR2 reads FQGNSA. The V gene end was trimmed by 6 bases and the J gene end by 5 bases; junction bases not matched to a gene: 9. This CDR3 has 15 amino acids. The CDR3 here is CASRQSGGPGDTQYF. The CDR3 DNA follows: TGTGCCAGCAGGCAGAGCGGGGGGCCCGGAGATACGCAGTATTTT.

This chain connects TRBV29-1 to TRBJ2-2; 12 positions agree with TRBD2. Germline V gene sequence: CDR1 SQVTM, CDR2 ANQGSEA. The V gene end was trimmed by 5 bases and the J gene end by 7 bases; junction bases not matched to a gene: 8. The CDR3 sequence is 15 residues long. The CDR3 is CSVSLAGGSDGELFF. The CDR3 DNA sequence: TGCAGCGTTTCTCTAGCGGGGGGGAGCGACGGGGAGCTGTTTTTT.

The chain links TRBV4-2 to TRBJ2-5, with TRBD1 as a possible D gene (6 bases). The J call may be faulty, since TRBJ2-7 better matches the DNA end. The CDR3 contains 16 residues. Germline CDR1 reads LGHNA; CDR2 reads YNFKEQ. The CDR3: CASSQESGGATYEQYF. In nucleotides, the CDR3 is TGTGCCAGCAGCCAAGAATCTGGGGGCGCAACCTACGAGCAGTACTTC.

The chain has TRBV2 and TRBJ1-1, with 7 bases aligning to TRBD1. This CDR3 comprises 14 residues. Losses at the gene ends were 6 bases for V and 5 bases for J; bases not matched to a gene: 9. CDR1 is SNHLY and CDR2 is FYNNEI in the germline V gene. DNA of the CDR3: TGTGCCAGCAGGGAGACAGGGTGGGCTACTGAAGCTTTCTTT. Encoded protein: CASRETGWATEAFF.

The chain recombines TRBV5-1 with TRBJ2-1; 9 bases map to TRBD2. The V gene end was trimmed by 0 bases and the J gene end by 5 bases; junction bases not matched to a gene: 9. Germline CDR1 is SGHRS and CDR2 is YFSETQ. The CDR3 spans 17 residues. The CDR3 sequence is CASSLVGREGPHNEQFF. DNA of the CDR3: TGCGCCAGCAGCTTGGTTGGGCGGGAGGGCCCCCACAATGAGCAGTTCTTC. Combining the CDR3 with reference TRBV5-1 and TRBJ2-1 gives the whole variable domain KAGVTQTPRYLIKTRGQQVTLSCSPISGHRSVSWYQQTPGQGLQFLFEYFSETQRNKGNFPGRFSGRQFSNSRSEMNVSTLELGDSALYLCASSLVGREGPHNEQFFGPGTRLTVL.

This CDR3 reads CASSLYGQGDQPQHF. CDR3 nucleotides: TGTGCCAGCAGTTTATACGGACAAGGGGATCAGCCCCAGCATTTT. The chain joins TRBV27 to TRBJ1-5; possibly TRBD1 for D (5 bases). CDR1 and CDR2 (germline): MNHEY, SMNVEV (reference sequence). V lost 1 base and J 5 bases, leaving 12 bases between the germline ends. This CDR3 has 15 amino acids.

The CDR3 sequence: CSVEEGRTSYEQFF. The CDR3 DNA follows: TGCAGCGTTGAAGAGGGGAGGACTAGCTATGAGCAGTTCTTC. The rearrangement joins TRBV29-1 to TRBJ2-1, with 8 bases identical to TRBD2. This CDR3 has 14 amino acids. CDR1 and CDR2 (germline): SQVTM, ANQGSEA. The trim removed 0 bases at V and 8 bases at J, leaving 6 bases unmatched.

The chain has TRBV5-6 and TRBJ1-3, with D possibly matching TRBD1 (6 bases). The CDR3 covers 16 residues. Trimming stripped 0 bases from V and 2 bases from J, with 12 bases between. Looked up from germline, CDR1 is SGHDT and CDR2 is YYEEEE. CDR3 nucleotides: TGTGCCAGCAGCTTGGCAGGGGATAACCCTGGAAACACCATATATTTT. It yields the protein CASSLAGDNPGNTIYF.

V is TRBV5-5 and J is TRBJ2-5, with 9 nucleotides matching TRBD1. Germline V gene data show CDR1 as SGHKS and CDR2 as YYEKEE (reference sequence). The CDR3 contains 15 residues. With 4 bases clipped from V and 2 bases from J, the junction kept 6 bases outside the gene matches. The CDR3: CASSLGQGRQETQYF. The CDR3 nucleotides read TGTGCCAGCAGCCTTGGACAGGGGAGGCAAGAGACCCAGTACTTC.

The chain couples TRBV11-3 to TRBJ2-7; 7 bases agree with TRBD2. J gave up 0 bases and V 1 base, and 3 bases lay outside the gene matches. From germline, CDR1 is SGHNT and CDR2 YENEEA. The CDR3 is made up of 15 amino acids. CDR3 residues: CASSLGGDYSYEQYF. DNA for the CDR3: TGTGCCAGCAGCTTAGGTGGGGACTACTCCTACGAGCAGTACTTC.

In this sample, this clone turned up a few times. The chain joins TRBV28 to TRBJ2-1; perhaps TRBD1 as D (6 bases). Per germline, CDR1 MDHEN and CDR2 SYDVKM. The CDR3 length is 14 residues. Trimming left V 3 bases short and J 8 bases short, with 14 bases between. The CDR3, as DNA: TGTGCCAGCAGTTTTAGGTTACAGGGAGATGAGCAGTTCTTC. It codes for CASSFRLQGDEQFF.

The table lists this clone with a few counts. The rearrangement uses TRBV7-9 and TRBJ2-1, with D perhaps matching TRBD1 (5 bases). The CDR3 covers 14 residues. Germline-derived CDR1 and CDR2 are SEHNR and FQNEAQ (reference sequence). V was shortened by 2 bases and J by 8 bases, with 13 bases between the two germline ends. Here the CDR3 reads CASSLYAGMHEQFF. DNA for the CDR3: TGTGCCAGCAGCTTATACGCAGGGATGCATGAGCAGTTCTTC.

The chain recombines TRBV9 with TRBJ2-1; TRBD2 is a possible D gene (6 bases). CDR1 is SGDLS, CDR2 YYNGEE, per germline. The CDR3 loop spans 16 amino acids. Trimming left V 3 bases short and J 6 bases short, with 19 bases between. The CDR3 DNA reads TGTGCCAGCAGCGCCCTGGGGACTTCCAACGCCAATGAGCAGTTCTTC. Translation: CASSALGTSNANEQFF.

The chain uses TRBV11-2 and TRBJ1-1; maybe TRBD1 (6 bases). CDR1 is SGHAT and CDR2 is FQNNGV in the germline V gene. The CDR3 extends over 14 amino acids. V was pared by 2 bases and J by 2 bases, with 9 bases between. This chain's CDR3 is CASSLTGQNTEAFF. The DNA for the CDR3 is TGTGCCAGCAGCTTAACAGGGCAAAACACTGAAGCTTTCTTT.

The chain has TRBV4-1 and TRBJ2-5, with TRBD2 matching over 11 bases. The germline V gene encodes CDR1 MGHRA and CDR2 YSYEKL. V shed 2 bases and J 0 bases; nucleotides not matched to a gene: 5. This CDR3 contains 17 residues. The CDR3 DNA reads TGCGCCAGCAGCCAATTACTAGCGGGAGAGAACCAAGAGACCCAGTACTTC. As protein: CASSQLLAGENQETQYF.

V and J are TRBV29-1 and TRBJ1-2, with 9 bases that match TRBD1. Germline loops: CDR1 SQVTM, CDR2 ANQGSEA. The CDR3 contains 15 residues. Germline trimming cut 6 bases from V and 2 bases from J; bases unmatched to any gene: 10. In DNA, the CDR3 is TGCAGCGTAGCCGGGACAGGGATCTCGAACTATGGCTACACCTTC. It specifies CSVAGTGISNYGYTF.

The rearrangement uses TRBV30 and TRBJ2-3, with D unclear. The ends were cut back, 1 base at V and 0 bases at J, with 8 bases in the middle. From germline, CDR1 is GTSNPN and CDR2 SVGIG (reference sequence). The CDR3 loop spans 14 amino acids. This CDR3 reads CAWSARSSTDTQYF. The DNA of the CDR3 is TGTGCCTGGAGTGCGAGGTCTAGCACAGATACGCAGTATTTT.

This clone was found once. V is TRBV5-4 and J is TRBJ2-5, with D possibly matching TRBD2 (6 bases). Trimming pared 0 bases from V and 4 bases from J, leaving 10 bases between. Germline lookup yields CDR1 SGHNT and CDR2 YYREEE (reference sequence). The CDR3 spans 14 residues. The chain's CDR3 is CASSLELAGETQYF. In nucleotides, the CDR3 is TGTGCCAGCAGCTTGGAACTAGCTGGAGAGACCCAGTACTTC.

This clone appeared a single time. The rearrangement joins TRBV28 to TRBJ2-7; D remains unclear. The CDR3 is 10 residues long. Per the germline V gene, CDR1 is MDHEN and CDR2 is SYDVKM. V gave up 8 bases and J gave up 6 bases, with 8 bases separating them. This CDR3 is CASPGCEQYF. The CDR3 DNA reads TGTGCCAGCCCCGGGTGCGAGCAGTACTTC. The full variable domain, with the rest looked up from reference TRBV28 and TRBJ2-7, is DVKVTQSSRYLVKRTGEKVFLECVQDMDHENMFWYRQDPGLGLRLIYFSYDVKMKEKGDIPEGYSVSREKKERFSLILESASTNQTSMYLCASPGCEQYFGPGTRLTVT.

This chain's CDR3 is CASSESLPRTGANTGELFF. The DNA of the CDR3 is TGCGCCAGCAGTGAGTCTCTTCCCAGGACAGGGGCGAACACCGGGGAGCTGTTTTTT. The J gene is TRBJ2-2, the V gene TRBV10-1; 9 bases match TRBD1. Losses at the gene ends were 0 bases for V and 0 bases for J; bases not matched to a gene: 8. The germline V gene encodes CDR1 WNHNN and CDR2 SYGVQD (reference sequence). The CDR3 is 19 residues long.